This T cell receptor beta chain derives from a study of beta chain features in type 1 diabetes. The study's findings and limits: Patients' naive, central memory and Treg TCRB repertoires seemed closer to one another than those of healthy donors. People with Type 1 diabetes carried modestly yet significantly shorter TCRB CDR3s in all four CD4+ subsets.

The isolated RNA, all of it, was reverse transcribed, so expressed TCRB transcripts were what got sequenced. Using immunoSEQ multiplex PCR, the repertoire was profiled, and TCRdb retains in-frame clones only, with some absent. The sample shows 150,000 to 190,000 clones, around a tenth of them seen only once. Trimming stripped 4 bases from V and 5 bases from J, with 9 bases between. This CDR3 spans 13 amino acids. The germline CDR1 and CDR2 sequences are SGHDN and FVKESK. This clone was counted only a few times. What it binds is unknown. The sequencing input was central memory CD4+ T cells from blood. The sequence was collected from a man younger than 45 with type 1 diabetes. V is TRBV14 and J is TRBJ1-5; D possibly corresponds to TRBD1 (5 bases). The CDR3 DNA reads TGTGCCAGCAGCCTCCAGGGCGATCAGCCCCAGCATTTT. Translation gives CASSLQGDQPQHF.